A selection of T cell receptor beta chains follows, all from one sample in a study of T cell responses to AZD1222 COVID-19 vaccine. Clones were sequenced by immunoSEQ multiplex PCR, and TCRdb holds only the in-frame ones, with some missing. The data contain around 110,000 clones, roughly 87% of them singletons. The specimen was peripheral blood, collected on day 0 of AZD1222 vaccination. The receptor source for this set is an adult in good health. Each CDR3 is given with its conserved first and last residue. The order of the fields is CDR3 protein, CDR3 DNA, V gene, J gene, D gene. The D gene is left open where the match is weak.

CDR3 protein: CASSLGAGGSGNTIYF; CDR3 DNA: TGTGCCAGCAGCTTAGGGGCAGGGGGCTCTGGAAACACCATATATTTT; V gene: TRBV7-6; J gene: TRBJ1-3; D gene: TRBD1
CDR3 protein: CASSLGGGARLDEQFF; CDR3 DNA: TGTGCCAGCAGCTTAGGAGGGGGCGCGCGGTTAGATGAGCAGTTCTTC; V gene: TRBV7-6; J gene: TRBJ2-1; D gene: TRBD1
CDR3 protein: CASSLTLNTEAFF; CDR3 DNA: TGTGCCAGCAGCTTAACGTTAAATACTGAAGCTTTCTTT; V gene: TRBV7-3; J gene: TRBJ1-1; D gene: -
CDR3 protein: CASGLGNTEAFF; CDR3 DNA: TGCGCCAGCGGACTAGGAAACACTGAAGCTTTCTTT; V gene: TRBV5-1; J gene: TRBJ1-1; D gene: -
CDR3 protein: CASSLGVGAGANVLTF; CDR3 DNA: TGTGCCAGCAGTTTAGGGGTAGGGGCTGGGGCCAACGTCCTGACTTTC; V gene: TRBV28; J gene: TRBJ2-6; D gene: -
CDR3 protein: CASSLVATNTGELFF; CDR3 DNA: TGTGCCAGCAGCTTAGTCGCCACGAACACCGGGGAGCTGTTTTTT; V gene: TRBV11-2; J gene: TRBJ2-2; D gene: -
CDR3 protein: CASRVAREQYF; CDR3 DNA: TGTGCCAGCAGGGTCGCGAGGGAGCAGTACTTC; V gene: TRBV2; J gene: TRBJ2-7; D gene: -
CDR3 protein: CASRPGQSNQPQHF; CDR3 DNA: TGTGCCAGCAGGCCGGGACAGTCGAATCAGCCCCAGCATTTT; V gene: TRBV7-2; J gene: TRBJ1-5; D gene: TRBD1
CDR3 protein: CASSQQENYGYTF; CDR3 DNA: TGTGCCAGCAGTCAACAGGAAAACTATGGCTACACCTTC; V gene: TRBV6-5; J gene: TRBJ1-2; D gene: -
CDR3 protein: CASSPTSGKETQYF; CDR3 DNA: TGCGCCAGCAGCCCTACTAGCGGGAAAGAGACCCAGTACTTC; V gene: TRBV5-1; J gene: TRBJ2-5; D gene: TRBD2
CDR3 protein: CAWSRDRPYGYTF; CDR3 DNA: TGTGCCTGGAGTAGGGACAGGCCCTATGGCTACACCTTC; V gene: TRBV30; J gene: TRBJ1-2; D gene: TRBD1
CDR3 protein: CASSGQNYGYTF; CDR3 DNA: TGTGCCAGCAGTGGACAGAACTATGGCTACACCTTC; V gene: TRBV2; J gene: TRBJ1-2; D gene: -